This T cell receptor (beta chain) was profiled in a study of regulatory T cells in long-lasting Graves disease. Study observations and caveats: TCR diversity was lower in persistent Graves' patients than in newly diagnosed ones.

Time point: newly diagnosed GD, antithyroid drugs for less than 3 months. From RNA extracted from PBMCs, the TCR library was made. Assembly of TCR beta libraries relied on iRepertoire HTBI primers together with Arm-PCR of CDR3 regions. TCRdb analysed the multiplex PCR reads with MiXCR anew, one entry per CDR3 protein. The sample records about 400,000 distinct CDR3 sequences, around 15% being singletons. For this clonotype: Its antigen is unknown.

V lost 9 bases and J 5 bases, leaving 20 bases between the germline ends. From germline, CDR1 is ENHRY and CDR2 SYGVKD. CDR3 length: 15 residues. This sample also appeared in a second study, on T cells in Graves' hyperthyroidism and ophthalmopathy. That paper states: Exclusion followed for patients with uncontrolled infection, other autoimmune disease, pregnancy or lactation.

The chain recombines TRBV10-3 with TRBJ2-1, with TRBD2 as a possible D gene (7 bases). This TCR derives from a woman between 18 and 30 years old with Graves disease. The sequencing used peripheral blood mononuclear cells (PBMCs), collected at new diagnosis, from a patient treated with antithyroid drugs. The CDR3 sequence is CAIREGGGPNNEQFF. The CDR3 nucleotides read TGTGCCATACGAGAGGGGGGGGGACCCAACAATGAGCAGTTCTTC.